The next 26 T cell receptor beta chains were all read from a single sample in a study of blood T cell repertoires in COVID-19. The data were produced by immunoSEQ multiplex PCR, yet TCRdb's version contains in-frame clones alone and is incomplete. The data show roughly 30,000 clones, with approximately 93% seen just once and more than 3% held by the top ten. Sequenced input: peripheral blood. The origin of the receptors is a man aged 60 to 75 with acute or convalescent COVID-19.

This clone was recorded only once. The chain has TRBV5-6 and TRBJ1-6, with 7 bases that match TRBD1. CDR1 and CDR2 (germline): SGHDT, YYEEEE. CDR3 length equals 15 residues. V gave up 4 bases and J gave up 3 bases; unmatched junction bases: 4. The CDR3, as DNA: TGTGCCAGCAGCCGGGGACAGATCTATAATTCACCCCTCCACTTT. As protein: CASSRGQIYNSPLHF.

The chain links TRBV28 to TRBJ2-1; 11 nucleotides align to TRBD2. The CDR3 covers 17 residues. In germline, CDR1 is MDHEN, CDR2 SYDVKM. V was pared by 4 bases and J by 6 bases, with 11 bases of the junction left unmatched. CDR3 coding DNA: TGTGCCAGCAGTTCTCTACAAGGACTAGCGGGCAGCAATGAGCAGTTCTTC. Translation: CASSSLQGLAGSNEQFF.

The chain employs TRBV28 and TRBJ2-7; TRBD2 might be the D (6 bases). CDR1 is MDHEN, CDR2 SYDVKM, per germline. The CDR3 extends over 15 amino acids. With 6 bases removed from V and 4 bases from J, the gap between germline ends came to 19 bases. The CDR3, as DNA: TGTGCCAGCAGCAAAGCCCCTCAGGAGGGGTACGAGCAGTACTTC. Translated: CASSKAPQEGYEQYF.

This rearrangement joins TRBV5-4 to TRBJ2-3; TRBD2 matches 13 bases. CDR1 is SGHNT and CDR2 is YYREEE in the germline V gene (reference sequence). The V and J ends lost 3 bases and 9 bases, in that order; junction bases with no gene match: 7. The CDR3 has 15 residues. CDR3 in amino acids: CASSSGLAGVGTQYF. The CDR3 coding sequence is TGTGCCAGCAGCTCTGGACTAGCGGGAGTGGGCACGCAGTATTTT.

The CDR3 sequence: CASSLVASGRGGETQYF. Here the CDR3 DNA reads TGCGCCAGCAGCTTGGTGGCTAGCGGGAGAGGTGGAGAGACCCAGTACTTC. This chain uses TRBV5-1 with TRBJ2-5, with TRBD2 identical over 10 bases. J gave up 4 bases and V 0 bases, and 9 bases lay outside the gene matches. The CDR3 is made up of 17 amino acids. The germline gives CDR1 SGHRS, CDR2 YFSETQ.

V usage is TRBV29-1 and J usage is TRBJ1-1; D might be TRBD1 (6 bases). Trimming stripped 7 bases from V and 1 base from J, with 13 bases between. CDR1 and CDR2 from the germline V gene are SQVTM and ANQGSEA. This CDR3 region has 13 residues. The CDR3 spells CSAQGSTNTEAFF. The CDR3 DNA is TGCAGCGCTCAGGGGTCCACGAACACTGAAGCTTTCTTT.

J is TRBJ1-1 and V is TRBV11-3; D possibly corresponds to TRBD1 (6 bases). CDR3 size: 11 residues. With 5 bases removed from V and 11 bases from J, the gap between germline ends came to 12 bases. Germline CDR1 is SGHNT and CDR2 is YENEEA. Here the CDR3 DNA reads TGTGCCAGCAGCAAACAGGGTGGGGCTTTCTTT. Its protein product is CASSKQGGAFF.

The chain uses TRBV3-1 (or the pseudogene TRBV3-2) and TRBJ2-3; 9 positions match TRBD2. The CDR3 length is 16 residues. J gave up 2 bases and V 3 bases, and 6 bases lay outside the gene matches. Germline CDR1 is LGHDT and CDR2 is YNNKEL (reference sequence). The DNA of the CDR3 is TGTGCCAGCAGCCAGGACCTAGCGGGAAACACAGATACGCAGTATTTT. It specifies CASSQDLAGNTDTQYF.

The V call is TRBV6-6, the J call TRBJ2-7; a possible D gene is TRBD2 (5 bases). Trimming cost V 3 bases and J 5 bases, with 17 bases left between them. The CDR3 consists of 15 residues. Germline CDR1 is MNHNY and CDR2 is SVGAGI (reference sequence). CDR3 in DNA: TGTGCCAGCAGTTATTCTCGGGGTATGAAGGACGAGCAGTACTTC. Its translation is CASSYSRGMKDEQYF.

DNA for the CDR3: TGTGCCAGCAGCTTAGGCGGGAGTGGTCAGCCCCAGCATTTT. Translated: CASSLGGSGQPQHF. The rearrangement links TRBV7-9 to TRBJ1-5, with D unresolved. Trimming removed 1 base at V and 6 bases at J, with 10 bases between. Germline V CDR1 and CDR2: SEHNR, FQNEAQ (reference sequence). The CDR3 is 14 amino acids.

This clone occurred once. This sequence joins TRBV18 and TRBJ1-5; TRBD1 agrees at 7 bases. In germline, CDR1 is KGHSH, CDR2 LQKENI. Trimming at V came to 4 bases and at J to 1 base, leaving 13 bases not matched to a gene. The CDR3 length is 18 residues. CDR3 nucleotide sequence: TGTGCCAGCTCACGCAACCCCGGGACAGCGTTAAGCAATCAGCCCCAGCATTTT. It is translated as CASSRNPGTALSNQPQHF.

CDR3 nucleotide sequence: TGTGCCAGCAGTCAGGACAGGGGTCAGCCCCAGCATTTT. The encoded protein is CASSQDRGQPQHF. V is TRBV6-4 and J is TRBJ1-5; 9 bases are shared with TRBD1. Trimming cost V 5 bases and J 6 bases; bases outside gene matches: 2. The CDR3 extends over 13 amino acids. Germline lookup yields CDR1 MRHNA and CDR2 SNTAGT.

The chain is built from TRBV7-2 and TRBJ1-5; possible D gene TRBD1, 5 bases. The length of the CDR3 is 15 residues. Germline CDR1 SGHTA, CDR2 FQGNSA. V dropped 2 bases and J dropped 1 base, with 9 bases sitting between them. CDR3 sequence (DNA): TGTGCCAGCAGCTTATCAGGGAGGAGCAATCAGCCCCAGCATTTT. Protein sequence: CASSLSGRSNQPQHF. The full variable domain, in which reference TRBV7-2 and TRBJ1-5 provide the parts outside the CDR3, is GAGVSQSPSNKVTEKGKDVELRCDPISGHTALYWYRQSLGQGLEFLIYFQGNSAPDKSGLPSDRFSAERTGGSVSTLTIQRTQQEDSAVYLCASSLSGRSNQPQHFGDGTRLSIL.

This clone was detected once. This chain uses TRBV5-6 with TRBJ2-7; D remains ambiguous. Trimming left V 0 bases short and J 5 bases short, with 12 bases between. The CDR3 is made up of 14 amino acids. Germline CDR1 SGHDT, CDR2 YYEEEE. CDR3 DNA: TGTGCCAGCAGCTTGGGCGGTTTGAACAACGAGCAGTACTTC. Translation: CASSLGGLNNEQYF.

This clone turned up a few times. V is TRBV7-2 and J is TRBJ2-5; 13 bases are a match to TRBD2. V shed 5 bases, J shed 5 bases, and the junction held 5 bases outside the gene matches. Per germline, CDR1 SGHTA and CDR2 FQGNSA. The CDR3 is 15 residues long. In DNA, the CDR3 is TGTGCCAGCAGCACTAGCGGGAGGGCCGGGGAGACCCAGTACTTC. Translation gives CASSTSGRAGETQYF.

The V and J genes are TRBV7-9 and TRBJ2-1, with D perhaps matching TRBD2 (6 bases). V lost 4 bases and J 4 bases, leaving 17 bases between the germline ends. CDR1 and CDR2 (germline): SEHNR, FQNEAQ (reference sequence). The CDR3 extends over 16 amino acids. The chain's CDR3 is CASSSAVGGKYNEQFF. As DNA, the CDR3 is TGTGCCAGCAGCTCAGCGGTGGGCGGGAAATACAATGAGCAGTTCTTC.

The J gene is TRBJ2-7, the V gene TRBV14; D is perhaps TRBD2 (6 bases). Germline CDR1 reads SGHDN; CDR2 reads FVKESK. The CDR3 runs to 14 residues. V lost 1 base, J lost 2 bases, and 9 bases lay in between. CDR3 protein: CASSQGGVPYEQYF. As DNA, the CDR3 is TGTGCCAGCAGCCAAGGCGGGGTACCCTACGAGCAGTACTTC. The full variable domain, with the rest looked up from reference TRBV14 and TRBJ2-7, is EAGVTQFPSHSVIEKGQTVTLRCDPISGHDNLYWYRRVMGKEIKFLLHFVKESKQDESGMPNNRFLAERTGGTYSTLKVQPAELEDSGVYFCASSQGGVPYEQYFGPGTRLTVT.

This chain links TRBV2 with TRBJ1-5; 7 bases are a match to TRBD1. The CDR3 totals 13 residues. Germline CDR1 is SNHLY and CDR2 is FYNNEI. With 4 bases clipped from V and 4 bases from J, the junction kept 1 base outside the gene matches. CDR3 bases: TGTGCCAGCAGTGTGACAGGGAATCAGCCCCAGCATTTT. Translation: CASSVTGNQPQHF.

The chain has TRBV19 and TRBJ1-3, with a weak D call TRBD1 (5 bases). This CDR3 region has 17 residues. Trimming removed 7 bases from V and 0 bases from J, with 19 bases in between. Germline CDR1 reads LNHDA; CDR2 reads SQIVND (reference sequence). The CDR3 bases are TGTGCCAGTACCACCGTTGGGCCGGGACTCTCTGGAAACACCATATATTTT. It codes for CASTTVGPGLSGNTIYF.

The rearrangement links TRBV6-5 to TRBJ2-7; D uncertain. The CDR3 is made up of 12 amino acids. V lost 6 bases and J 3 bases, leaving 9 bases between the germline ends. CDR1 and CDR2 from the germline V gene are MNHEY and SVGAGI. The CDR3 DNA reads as TGTGCCAGCAGCTCTACTCGCTACGAGCAGTACGTC. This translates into CASSSTRYEQYV.

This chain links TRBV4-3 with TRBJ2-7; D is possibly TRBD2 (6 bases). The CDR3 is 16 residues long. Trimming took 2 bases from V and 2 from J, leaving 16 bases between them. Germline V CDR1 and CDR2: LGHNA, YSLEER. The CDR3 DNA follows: TGCGCCAGCAGCCAATCTCGGCCAGGCGGGGCCTACGAGCAGTACTTC. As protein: CASSQSRPGGAYEQYF.

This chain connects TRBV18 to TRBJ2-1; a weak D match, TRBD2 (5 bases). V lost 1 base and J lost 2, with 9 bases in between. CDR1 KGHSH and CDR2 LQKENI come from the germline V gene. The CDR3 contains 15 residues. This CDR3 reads CASSPLPGTYNEQFF. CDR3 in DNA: TGTGCCAGCTCACCACTCCCGGGGACCTACAATGAGCAGTTCTTC.

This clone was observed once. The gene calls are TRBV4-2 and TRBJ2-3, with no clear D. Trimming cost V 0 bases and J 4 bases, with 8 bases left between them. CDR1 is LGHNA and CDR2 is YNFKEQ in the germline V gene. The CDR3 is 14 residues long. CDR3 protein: CASSQDPVPDTQYF. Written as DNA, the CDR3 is TGTGCCAGCAGCCAAGATCCCGTCCCAGATACGCAGTATTTT.

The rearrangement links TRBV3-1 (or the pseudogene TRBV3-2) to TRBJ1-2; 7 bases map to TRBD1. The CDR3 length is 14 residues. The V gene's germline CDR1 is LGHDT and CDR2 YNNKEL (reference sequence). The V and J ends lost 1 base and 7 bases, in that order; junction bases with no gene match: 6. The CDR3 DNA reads TGTGCCAGCAGCCAAGTCGAACAGGGGAGTGGCTACACCTTC. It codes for CASSQVEQGSGYTF.

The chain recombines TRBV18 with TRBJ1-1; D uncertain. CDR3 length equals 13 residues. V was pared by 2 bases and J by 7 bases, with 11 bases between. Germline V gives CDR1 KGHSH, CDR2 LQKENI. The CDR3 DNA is TGTGCCAGCTCACCATTGCCGGCGGATGAAGCTTTCTTT. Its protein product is CASSPLPADEAFF.

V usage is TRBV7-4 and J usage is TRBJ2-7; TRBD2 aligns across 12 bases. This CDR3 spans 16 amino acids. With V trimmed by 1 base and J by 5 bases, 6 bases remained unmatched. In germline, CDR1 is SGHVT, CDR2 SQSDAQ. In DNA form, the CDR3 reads TGTGCCAGCAGCTTAGGACTAGCGGGAGTTGGCCACGAGCAGTACGTC. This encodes CASSLGLAGVGHEQYV.